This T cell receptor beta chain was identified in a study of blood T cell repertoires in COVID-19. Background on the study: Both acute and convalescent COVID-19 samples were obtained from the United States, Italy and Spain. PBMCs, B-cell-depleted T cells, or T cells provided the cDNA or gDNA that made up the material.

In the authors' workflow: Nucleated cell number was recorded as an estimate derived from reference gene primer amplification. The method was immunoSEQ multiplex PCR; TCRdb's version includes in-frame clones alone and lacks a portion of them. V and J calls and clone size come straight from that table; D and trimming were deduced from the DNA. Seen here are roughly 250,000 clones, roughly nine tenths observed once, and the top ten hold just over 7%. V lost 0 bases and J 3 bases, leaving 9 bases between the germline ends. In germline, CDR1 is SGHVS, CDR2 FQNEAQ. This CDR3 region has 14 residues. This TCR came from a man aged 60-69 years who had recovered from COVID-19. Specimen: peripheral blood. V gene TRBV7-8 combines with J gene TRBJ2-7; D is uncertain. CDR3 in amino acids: CASSLAGSYYEQYF. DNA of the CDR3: TGTGCCAGCAGCTTAGCCGGTTCCTACTACGAGCAGTACTTC.